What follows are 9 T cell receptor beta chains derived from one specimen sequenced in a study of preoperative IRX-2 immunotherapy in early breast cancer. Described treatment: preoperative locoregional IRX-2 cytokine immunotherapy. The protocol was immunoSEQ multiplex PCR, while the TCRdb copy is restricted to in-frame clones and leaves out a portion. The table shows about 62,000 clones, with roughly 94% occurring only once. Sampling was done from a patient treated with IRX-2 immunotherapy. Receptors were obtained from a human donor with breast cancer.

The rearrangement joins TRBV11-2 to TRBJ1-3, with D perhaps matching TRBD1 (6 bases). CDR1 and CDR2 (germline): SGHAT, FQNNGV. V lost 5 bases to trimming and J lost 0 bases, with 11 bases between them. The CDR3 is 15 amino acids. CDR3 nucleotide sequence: TGTGCCAGCAGCATTACAGGGCGCTCTGGAAACACCATATATTTT. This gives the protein CASSITGRSGNTIYF.

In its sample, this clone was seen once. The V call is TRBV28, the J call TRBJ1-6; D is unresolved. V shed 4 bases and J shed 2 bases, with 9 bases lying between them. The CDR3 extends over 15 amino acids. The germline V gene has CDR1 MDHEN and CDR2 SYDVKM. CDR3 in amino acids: CASSWAGPYNSPLHF. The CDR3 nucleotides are TGTGCCAGCAGTTGGGCAGGACCCTATAATTCACCCCTCCACTTT.

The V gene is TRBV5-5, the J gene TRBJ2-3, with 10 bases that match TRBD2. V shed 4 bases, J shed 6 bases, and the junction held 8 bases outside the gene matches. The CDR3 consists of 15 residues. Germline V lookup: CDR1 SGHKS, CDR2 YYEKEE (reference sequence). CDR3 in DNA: TGTGCCAGCAGCACCATAGCGGGGGGTGGGGATACGCAGTATTTT. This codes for CASSTIAGGGDTQYF.

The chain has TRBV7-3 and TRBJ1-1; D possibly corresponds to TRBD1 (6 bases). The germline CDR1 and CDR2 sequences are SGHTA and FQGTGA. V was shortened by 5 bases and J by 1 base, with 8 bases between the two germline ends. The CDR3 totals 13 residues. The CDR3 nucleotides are TGTGCCAGCAGCCAACAGGGGAACACTGAAGCTTTCTTT. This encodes CASSQQGNTEAFF.

The CDR3 sequence: CASRDRALSSGNTIYF. The CDR3 DNA reads as TGTGCCAGTAGGGACAGGGCCCTTTCCTCTGGAAACACCATATATTTT. The J gene is TRBJ1-3, the V gene TRBV19, with 8 nucleotides matching TRBD1. CDR3 length: 16 residues. Looked up from germline, CDR1 is LNHDA and CDR2 is SQIVND (reference sequence). The J segment lost 0 bases and the V segment lost 6 bases, leaving 7 bases of the junction unmatched.

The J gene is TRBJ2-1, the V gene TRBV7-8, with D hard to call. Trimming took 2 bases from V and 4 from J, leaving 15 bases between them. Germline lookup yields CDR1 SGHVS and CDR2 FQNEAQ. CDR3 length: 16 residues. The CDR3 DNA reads TGTGCCAGCAGCTTAATAGCCACCAACCCATACAATGAGCAGTTCTTC. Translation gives CASSLIATNPYNEQFF.

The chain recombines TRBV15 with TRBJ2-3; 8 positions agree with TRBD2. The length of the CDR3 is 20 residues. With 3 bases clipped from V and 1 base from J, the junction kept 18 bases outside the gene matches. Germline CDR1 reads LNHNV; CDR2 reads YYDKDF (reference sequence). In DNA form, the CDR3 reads TGTGCCACCAGCAGCCAGACCGATATTAGAGGAGCGGGAGGCACAGATACGCAGTATTTT. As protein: CATSSQTDIRGAGGTDTQYF.

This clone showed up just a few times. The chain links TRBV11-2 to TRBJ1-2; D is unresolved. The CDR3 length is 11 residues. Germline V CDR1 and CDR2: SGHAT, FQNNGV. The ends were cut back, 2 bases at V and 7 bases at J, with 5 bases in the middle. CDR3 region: CASSLRGGYTF. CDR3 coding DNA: TGTGCCAGCAGCTTAAGAGGTGGCTACACCTTC.

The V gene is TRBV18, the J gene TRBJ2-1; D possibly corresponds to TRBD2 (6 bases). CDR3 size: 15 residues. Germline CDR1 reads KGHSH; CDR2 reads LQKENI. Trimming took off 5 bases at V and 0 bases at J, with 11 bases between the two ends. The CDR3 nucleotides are TGTGCCAGCTCAAGACGGGGGAGCTCCTACAATGAGCAGTTCTTC. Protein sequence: CASSRRGSSYNEQFF.